This T cell receptor beta chain was documented in a study of technical replicates of blood from a handful of donors. Clones were read by immunoSEQ multiplex PCR, and TCRdb kept only the in-frame ones, dropping some. Among about 66,000 clones, 70% to 90% were seen once, and the ten largest hold about 4.7%. Germline V gene data show CDR1 as SGHAT and CDR2 as FQNNGV. The CDR3 consists of 15 residues. Deletions cut 5 bases from V and 3 bases from J, with 17 bases between. This clone was counted once. The sequence was obtained from a human donor in good health. Some clones in this sample may be carry-over from other donors' samples. The sample comprised PBMCs. This chain joins TRBV11-2 and TRBJ2-7; D is perhaps TRBD2 (5 bases). CDR3 coding DNA: TGTGCCAGCAGCCCCCCAATGGCGGGTGGCTACGAGCAGTACTTC. Its protein is CASSPPMAGGYEQYF.